The 12 T cell receptor beta chains in this list originate from one sample, sequenced in a study of T cells in tumors after PD-1 blockade. Data came from immunoSEQ multiplex PCR; TCRdb stores just in-frame clones and leaves some out. Of 30,000 to 40,000 clones listed, around 78% are singletons. The sample was PBMCs, taken before anti-PD-1 treatment. These receptors all come from a human donor with basal cell carcinoma.

V is TRBV12-3 or TRBV12-4 and J is TRBJ1-6, with D perhaps TRBD1 (6 bases). This CDR3 region has 13 residues. Trimming took off 1 base at V and 10 bases at J, with 8 bases between the two ends. CDR3 DNA: TGTGCCAGCAGTTTAGGGGGACAATCACCCCTCCACTTT. Encoded protein: CASSLGGQSPLHF.

CDR3 nucleotide sequence: TGTGCCAGCAGCTCTGCTCGGGGCAGGGCTAGCACAGATACGCAGTATTTT. This encodes CASSSARGRASTDTQYF. The chain joins TRBV7-9 to TRBJ2-3; the D call may be TRBD1 or TRBD2 (5 bases each). V lost 4 bases to trimming and J lost 0 bases, with 17 bases between them. This CDR3 is 17 amino acids long. Germline V gene data show CDR1 as SEHNR and CDR2 as FQNEAQ (reference sequence).

This chain links TRBV5-1 with TRBJ2-7, with 7 bases identical to TRBD1. Germline trimming cut 2 bases from V and 7 bases from J; bases unmatched to any gene: 6. There are 13 residues in the CDR3. Germline-derived CDR1 and CDR2 are SGHRS and YFSETQ. Here the CDR3 reads CASSFTGDREQYF. CDR3 coding DNA: TGCGCCAGCAGCTTTACAGGGGATCGGGAGCAGTACTTC.

This chain joins TRBV13 and TRBJ2-7; D possibly corresponds to TRBD1 (6 bases). The germline gives CDR1 PRHDT, CDR2 FYEKMQ (reference sequence). CDR3 length: 15 residues. Trimming cost V 4 bases and J 2 bases, with 15 bases left between them. The CDR3 nucleotides are TGTGCCAGCAGCTCTCGGGACACAGATGCCTACGAGCAGTACTTC. Amino acid sequence: CASSSRDTDAYEQYF.

The V gene is TRBV19, the J gene TRBJ2-1, with 10 bases aligning to TRBD2. CDR1 and CDR2 from the germline V gene are LNHDA and SQIVND (reference sequence). The CDR3 covers 16 residues. The V and J ends lost 5 bases and 0 bases, in that order; junction bases with no gene match: 4. CDR3 sequence reads: CASSSPSGGSYNEQFF. DNA for the CDR3: TGTGCCAGTAGTTCCCCTAGCGGGGGCTCCTACAATGAGCAGTTCTTC.

V gene TRBV7-2 combines with J gene TRBJ2-5, with 8 bases lining up with TRBD2. The length of the CDR3 is 15 residues. V trimming: 2 bases; J trimming: 5 bases; junction bases outside the gene matches: 7. Germline V gene sequence: CDR1 SGHTA, CDR2 FQGNSA. The CDR3 spells CASSLSGSGTETQYF. The CDR3 bases are TGTGCCAGCAGCTTATCGGGTAGCGGGACGGAGACCCAGTACTTC.

The rearrangement links TRBV9 to TRBJ2-3; D unresolved. Germline CDR1 and CDR2: SGDLS and YYNGEE. V was shortened by 0 bases and J by 3 bases, with 14 bases between the two germline ends. The CDR3 is made up of 16 amino acids. In nucleotides, the CDR3 is TGTGCCAGCAGCGTAGGCCCCGCCACATGGACAGATACGCAGTATTTT. Translating it yields CASSVGPATWTDTQYF.

In its sample, this clone was seen a few times. This chain connects TRBV9 to TRBJ1-4; D not resolved. The CDR3 length is 15 residues. V was pared by 0 bases and J by 5 bases, with 11 bases between. Germline-derived CDR1 and CDR2 are SGDLS and YYNGEE. CDR3 coding DNA: TGTGCCAGCAGCGTAGGTGGACGCCGAAATGAAAAACTGTTTTTT. As protein: CASSVGGRRNEKLFF.

The chain carries TRBV9 and TRBJ2-2; 7 bases map to TRBD1. Germline V CDR1 and CDR2: SGDLS, YYNGEE. Trimming cost V 5 bases and J 0 bases; bases outside gene matches: 4. The CDR3 loop spans 15 amino acids. The CDR3 nucleotides are TGTGCCAGCAGGGGGACAGCCTCGAACACCGGGGAGCTGTTTTTT. Amino acids: CASRGTASNTGELFF.

This chain connects TRBV15 to TRBJ2-5; 8 nucleotides align to TRBD2. Trimming removed 0 bases from V and 8 bases from J; junction bases left unmatched: 17. The CDR3 is made up of 18 amino acids. Germline V gives CDR1 LNHNV, CDR2 YYDKDF (reference sequence). The CDR3 is CATSRDLAAGTRGGTQYF. CDR3 bases: TGTGCCACCAGCAGAGATCTCGCCGCCGGGACTAGGGGAGGTACCCAGTACTTC.

This clone has just a few counts. The chain joins TRBV4-2 to TRBJ2-2; D unclear. V gave up 3 bases and J gave up 6 bases, with 14 bases separating them. This CDR3 region has 15 residues. CDR1 LGHNA and CDR2 YNFKEQ come from the germline V gene. Here the CDR3 DNA reads TGTGCCAGCAGCCACCTCTCGGGCGGCCCCGGGGAGCTGTTTTTT. It codes for CASSHLSGGPGELFF.

This chain links TRBV2 with TRBJ2-5, with TRBD2 matching 16 bases. The V gene's germline CDR1 is SNHLY and CDR2 FYNNEI. V dropped 5 bases and J dropped 5; count of bases not matched to a gene: 8. The CDR3 length is 17 residues. CDR3 region: CASSPSGLAGGGETQYF. CDR3 nucleotide sequence: TGTGCCAGCAGTCCGTCGGGACTAGCGGGAGGGGGGGAGACCCAGTACTTC.